This T cell receptor (beta chain) was recovered during a study of cytomegalovirus exposure and HLA in healthy donors. PCR amplification relied on 60 Vbeta primers (plus 13 Jbeta primers). The protocol was immunoSEQ multiplex PCR, while the TCRdb copy is restricted to in-frame clones and leaves out a portion. In the table there are about 220,000 clones, about 75% of which are singletons. Regarding this clone: Its antigen is not known.

General study findings and limits: The later analysis indicated that the majority of CMV-associated TCR beta chains appeared HLA-restricted.

The germline CDR1 and CDR2 sequences are KGHSH and LQKENI. V was shortened by 3 bases and J by 0 bases, with 21 bases between the two germline ends. This CDR3 is 19 amino acids long. The source material was PBMCs. This TCR was recovered from a male donor in good health and CMV-seronegative. The J gene is TRBJ1-5, the V gene TRBV18; D may be TRBD1 (5 bases). This CDR3 reads CASSPTGTSQVYSNQPQHF. The CDR3 DNA reads TGTGCCAGCTCACCCACCGGGACTTCCCAGGTTTATAGCAATCAGCCCCAGCATTTT. The full variable domain, completed using reference TRBV18 and TRBJ1-5, is NAGVMQNPRHLVRRRGQEARLRCSPMKGHSHVYWYRQLPEEGLKFMVYLQKENIIDESGMPKERFSAEFPKEGPSILRIQQVVRGDSAAYFCASSPTGTSQVYSNQPQHFGDGTRLSIL.